The following is a TCR beta chain sequence with its context. This clonotype was observed at least ten times. What antigen it recognizes has not been identified. No per-base quality is available; no much larger clone lies one base away. This sample is drawn from a study of human T cells and chemical hapten exposure (dated by TCRdb to the early 2020s). Concerning the study at large: For sensitization, 2% DPC in acetone was applied to a 2 cm by 2 cm area of upper inner arm skin. Weekly therapeutic DPC doses were additionally applied to the scalp of patients throughout the roughly 23-week study period. Patch testing on the upper back used Finn chambers containing 0.01% DPC, with scoring done after 6 days according to International Contact Dermatitis Research Group standards. The patient cohort, mostly female, included alopecia areata with under or over 50% scalp involvement, alopecia totalis and alopecia universalis. Libraries were pooled for sequencing, and variation in per-sample TCR yields was attributed mainly to small differences in library volumes within the pool. The study tracked peripheral blood TCR repertoire changes in vivo during primary and secondary sensitization to the hapten diphenylcyclopropenone (DPC) in alopecia patients. Blood samples were taken from patients before sensitization (week 0) and then at 2, 6 and about 24 weeks after DPC sensitization. Blood for TCR sequencing was provided by twenty-nine alopecia patients at one to four time points (pre-sensitization, 2, 6 and 24 weeks).

The library was obtained by RACE. Sequenced on a NextSeq 500. During library preparation, unique molecular identifiers were attached to individual cDNA molecules so that TCRs could be counted in a quantitative, reproducible way. From each blood RNA sample, both TCR alpha and TCR beta chains were sequenced. In the original analysis: A median of roughly 98,000 TCRs per sample was observed, with a range of roughly 20,000 to 750,000. V, J and CDR3 annotation of the TCR reads was carried out using the Decombinator software suite. Every sample was subsampled to the same number of TCRs (28,000) for the PS versus PT1 abundance plots. TCRs were defined as expanded if absent before sensitization and observed at least eight times at the 2-week time point. TCRdb reran the public reads through fastp at Q25 and MiXCR, keeping productive beta chains. Duplicate CDR3 protein sequences are folded into a single record with the most common DNA and genes. It is TCRdb's table, rather than the study itself, that gives the V and J calls and clone size. Present in this sample are 99,000 or so distinct CDR3 sequences, 10% to 11% of which were seen just once. Of the sample, approximately 3.1% falls within the top ten clones.

The research as a whole found: No change with DPC sensitization was found in the number of TCRs above 1 in 1000 frequency, and no evidence of global repertoire structure alterations was found. After repeated subsampling, the strength of the expansion versus patch-test correlation and the threshold at which it became significant changed. Alopecia, a presumed autoimmune disease, was present in all patients, so the immune response of the patients might differ from that of healthy individuals. Patch test score correlated positively with the number of PT1 expanded TCRs, reaching significance at thresholds 8, 16 and 32 but not at 4. Significantly more large CDR3 similarity clusters were formed by expanded TCRs than by pre-sensitization or healthy control sets, consistent with antigen-driven responses.

The intended sense of this specimen's time point label: pre-sensitization, week 0. Read against the paper, the sample's treatment or condition label means: therapeutic diphenylcyclopropenone sensitization with weekly scalp DPC. At each patch-test visit, blood was drawn before the patch test was applied. Patients were eligible if aged 18 to 70, diagnosed with alopecia and judged suitable for DPC therapy, and pregnant patients were excluded. Total RNA was extracted from unfractionated whole blood collected in Tempus Blood RNA tubes. From cysteine to phenylalanine, the CDR3 is 12 amino acids long. Here the CDR3 DNA is all that survives: 36 bases in frame from base 1. Trimming costs V 8 bases and J 4 bases, and their ends lie 11 bases apart.

Here the chain combines TRBV12-3 or TRBV12-4 and TRBJ1-2, with a tentative D gene TRBD1 over 5 matching bases. This sequence was found in a woman in her fifties or sixties with alopecia areata. Some clones in this sample may be carry-over from other donors' samples. The starting material was whole blood, obtained in connection with sensitization to the hapten diphenylcyclopropenone (DPC). The DNA sequence is TGTGCCAGCCGGGGACGGTTCTATGGCTACACCTTC. Translated, it gives CASRGRFYGYTF.